This entry is about one T cell receptor (beta chain). What it recognizes is unknown. This specimen belongs to a study of cytomegalovirus exposure and HLA in healthy donors. About the study: Early released data comprised 75 million to 100 million unique TCRs from HLA-typed donors. The study, taken as a whole, reports: Later analysis demonstrated an association between a missense DCLRE1C variant and TCR beta V- and J-gene trimming. Reports described diagnosis of cytomegalovirus status by the classifier as highly specific and sensitive.

Amplification used 60 Vbeta primers and 13 Jbeta primers. TCRdb's copy holds only in-frame clones and misses some; the assay was immunoSEQ multiplex PCR. The sample records around 150,000 clones, about 80% being singletons. Germline-derived CDR1 and CDR2 are GTSNPN and SVGIG (reference sequence). The CDR3 has 15 amino acids. Trimming shortened V by 0 bases and J by 4 bases, and 15 bases separated the two germline ends. The source of this sequence is a man between 35 and 55 years old in good health and CMV-seronegative. Sequencing was performed on PBMCs. The rearrangement uses TRBV30 and TRBJ2-5; the D is unclear. CDR3 DNA: TGTGCCTGGAGTGTGGGTCTAGATTTCGCAGAGACCCAGTACTTC. Translating it yields CAWSVGLDFAETQYF.